By frequency, the clone carrying this TCR beta chain registers medium-sized. Its matching antigen is unknown. This entry belongs to a study of T cell clusters in autoimmune cytopenias. About the research overall: Healthy donor controls had a mean age of about 50 years and median age of approximately 60 years. Study-level findings and limits: TRB repertoire shifts in secondary cytopenia and chronic lymphocytic leukemia mostly reflected lymphoma, not autoimmunity. The cluster-lack signature was not seen for secondary cytopenia versus chronic lymphocytic leukemia.

TRB amplification used approximately 250 ng of peripheral blood genomic DNA. The germline V gene encodes CDR1 KGHSH and CDR2 LQKENI. This CDR3 is built from 15 residues. One tube held mixed TRB-A and TRB-B primer pools for touch-down PCR. TCRdb reworked the multiplex PCR reads into one entry per CDR3 protein, no DNA. In total, the table holds roughly 4,000 distinct CDR3 sequences. Separately, the same data were catalogued under a study of T cell repertoires in aging, cancer and after chemotherapy. That publication notes: Median generation probability rose over the chemotherapy interval in each cancer cohort, suggesting rebound thymic output.

The origin of this receptor is a human donor in good health. The specimen sequenced was peripheral blood. V gene TRBV18 combines with J gene TRBJ1-1; the TCRdb call, TRBD1, lacks DNA for checking. The CDR3 loop is CASSRFRGENTEAFF. The variable domain in full, completed from reference TRBV18 and TRBJ1-1, reads NAGVMQNPRHLVRRRGQEARLRCSPMKGHSHVYWYRQLPEEGLKFMVYLQKENIIDESGMPKERFSAEFPKEGPSILRIQQVVRGDSAAYFCASSRFRGENTEAFFGQGTRLTVV.